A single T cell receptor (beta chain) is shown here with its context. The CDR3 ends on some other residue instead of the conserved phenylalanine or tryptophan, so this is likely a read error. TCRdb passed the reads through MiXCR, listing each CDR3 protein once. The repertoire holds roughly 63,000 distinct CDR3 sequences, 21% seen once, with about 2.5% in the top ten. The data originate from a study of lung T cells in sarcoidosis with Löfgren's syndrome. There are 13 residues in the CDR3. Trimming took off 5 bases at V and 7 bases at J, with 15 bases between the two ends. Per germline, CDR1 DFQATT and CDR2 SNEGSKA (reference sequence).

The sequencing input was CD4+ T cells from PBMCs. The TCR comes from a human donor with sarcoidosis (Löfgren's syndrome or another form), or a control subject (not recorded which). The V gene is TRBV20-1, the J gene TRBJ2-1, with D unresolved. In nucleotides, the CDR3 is TGCAGTGCTGGGTGGGTCCCCCGGAATGAGCAGTTCATC. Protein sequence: CSAGWVPRNEQFI.